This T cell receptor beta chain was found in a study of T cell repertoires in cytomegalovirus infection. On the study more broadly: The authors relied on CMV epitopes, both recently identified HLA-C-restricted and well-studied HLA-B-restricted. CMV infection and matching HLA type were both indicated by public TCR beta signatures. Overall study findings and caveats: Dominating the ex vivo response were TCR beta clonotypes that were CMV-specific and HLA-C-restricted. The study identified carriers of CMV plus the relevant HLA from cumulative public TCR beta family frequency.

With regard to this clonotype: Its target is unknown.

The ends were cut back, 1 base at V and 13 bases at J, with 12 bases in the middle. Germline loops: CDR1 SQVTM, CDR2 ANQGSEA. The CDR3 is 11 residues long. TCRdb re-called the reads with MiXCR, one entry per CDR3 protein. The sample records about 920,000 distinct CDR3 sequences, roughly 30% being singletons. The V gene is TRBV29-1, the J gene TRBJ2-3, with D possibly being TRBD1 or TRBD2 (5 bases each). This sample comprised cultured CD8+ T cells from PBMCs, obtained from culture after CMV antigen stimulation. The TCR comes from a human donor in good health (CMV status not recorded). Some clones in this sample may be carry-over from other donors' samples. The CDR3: CSVEGGAGEYF. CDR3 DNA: TGCAGCGTTGAAGGAGGGGCCGGCGAGTATTTT.